The source of this T cell receptor (beta chain) is a study of T cells in Graves' hyperthyroidism and ophthalmopathy. Study in general: Peripheral blood draws took place at initial diagnosis, ahead of any treatment.

The CDR3 regions of TCR beta were amplified from RNA transcripts. The primer set for the first-round RT-PCR of the TCR CDR3 was HTBI. A single record per CDR3 protein comes from TCRdb applying MiXCR to the multiplex PCR reads. The repertoire holds about 350,000 distinct CDR3 sequences, with around 18% as singletons. This CDR3 has 15 amino acids. Losses at the gene ends were 5 bases for V and 3 bases for J; bases not matched to a gene: 6. Germline loops: CDR1 SEHNR, CDR2 FQNEAQ (reference sequence). This clonotype came up a few times. This sequence originates from a woman between 40 and 55 years old with Graves' ophthalmopathy. The genes are TRBV7-9 and TRBJ1-1, with 10 bases aligning to TRBD1. The sequenced sample consisted of blood. The CDR3 reads CASSTRQGAHTEAFF. The CDR3 nucleotides are TGTGCCAGCAGCACCCGACAGGGGGCACACACTGAAGCTTTCTTT.